Described below is a single T cell receptor (beta chain) sequence and its context. In its sample, this clonotype was seen many times. Its antigen is unknown. Base qualities are not recorded, but no much larger clone differs from it by a single base. In the ophthalmopathy patients, disease was moderately to severely active, with a Clinical Activity Score of 3 or more, a NOSPECS grade of 4 or more, and a duration of less than 3 months. Any patient with an uncontrolled infection, another autoimmune disease, pregnancy or lactation was excluded. Diagnoses were established on the basis of clinical symptoms, serum thyroxine and TRAb, thyroid ultrasound, and orbital computed tomography. Ficoll-Paque density gradient centrifugation was used to isolate PBMCs from 9.5 to 10 ml of fresh peripheral blood. Total RNA was extracted with Trizol reagent, and quality was checked on an Agilent 2100 Bioanalyzer. This sample stems from a study of T cells in Graves' hyperthyroidism and ophthalmopathy (dated by TCRdb to the late 2010s). In the study overall: Peripheral blood was collected at initial diagnosis, before any treatment. An independent validation cohort of some 18 hyperthyroidism patients and 17 patients who later progressed to ophthalmopathy tested prospective prediction of ophthalmopathy. For training and testing, the 100 patients in the discovery cohort were randomly divided in a 7:3 ratio. To identify distinguishing TCR V-J signatures, a discovery cohort of roughly 100 patients was used, comprising 40 to 45 with Graves' ophthalmopathy and some 60 with stable Graves' hyperthyroidism. Once sampling was done, hyperthyroidism patients were given methimazole at a starting dose of 30 mg daily, whereas ophthalmopathy patients were given high-dose intravenous methylprednisolone. The study also compared thyroid tissue and blood T-cell repertoires from more than five Graves' hyperthyroidism patients. According to the paper, TCR Vbeta CDR3 sequencing was carried out on about 140 peripheral blood samples, which came from approximately 43 ophthalmopathy, 80 or so hyperthyroidism and around 17 progressor patients. Paper-wide results and their limitations: During validation, the model predicted progression to ophthalmopathy a median of roughly 7.1 months ahead of onset, with almost 71% sensitivity and 72.22% specificity. Blood samples also contained most of the expanded thyroid clonotypes (frequency above 0.001), which suggests that blood repertoires may reflect thyroid immune responses. No statistical method was used to set the sample size in advance, and investigators knew the group allocation. A model built on a 13 V-J signature distinguished ophthalmopathy from stable hyperthyroidism, reaching approximately 89% sensitivity and around 81% specificity in cross-validation and 80%/75% in testing.

The TCR beta CDR3 regions were amplified from the RNA transcripts. The TCR CDR3 was subjected to a first round of RT-PCR using the HTBI primer set and the Qiagen OneStep RT-PCR kit. Libraries were constructed in a second round of multiplex PCR, after which size selection and purification were performed. The libraries were sequenced on an Illumina HiSeq2000 using paired-end 100 bp reads. The paper's data handling went like this. SOAPnuke was used to process the raw data, throwing out any read that contained adapters or uncalled bases, had a mean Phred below 15, or lacked an exact constant-primer or identifier match. COPE v1.2.5 was used to merge the high-quality paired reads, and each unique nucleotide sequence was defined as a clonotype. Clonotypes were aligned to IMGT TRBV, TRBD and TRBJ reference segments using MiTCR v1.1. The analysis was restricted to V-J combinations with a frequency above 0.0001, which together covered about 99% of the repertoires. The TCS score was defined as the ratio of F50 (clonal expansion) to E x V (chaos), calculated using BLOSUM62-based TCRdist between CDR3 peptides within each V-J. Welch's t-statistics and random forest reduced roughly 530 V-J features to about 13, which were used in a naive Bayes classifier (R e1071). TCRdb cleaned the public reads at Q25 with fastp, built clones with MiXCR and kept in-frame beta chains. When rows share a CDR3 protein, they turn into one entry using the most common DNA and genes. These V and J calls rely on TCRdb rather than the paper's analysis. The table for this sample lists 400,000 or so distinct CDR3 sequences; roughly an eighth of them were counted only once. The ten most abundant clones make up 25% to 30% of the sample.

V loses 2 bases, J loses 0 bases, and the germline ends lie 9 bases apart. Reading from cysteine to phenylalanine, the CDR3 counts 15 amino acids. Just CDR3 DNA is preserved here, 45 bases in frame from base 1. Sequences MDHEN (CDR1) and SYDVKM (CDR2) are obtained from the germline V gene. The sequenced material came from blood. The chain couples TRBV28 to TRBJ2-3; a tentative D match to TRBD2 spans 5 bases. The receptor was derived from a man aged 50 or older with Graves' ophthalmopathy. The CDR3 amino acid sequence is: CASSLITGSTDTQYF. The nucleotide sequence reads as follows: TGTGCCAGCAGTTTAATTACGGGGAGCACAGATACGCAGTATTTT. Extended through the reference TRBV28 and TRBJ2-3 proteins, this CDR3 yields the full variable domain: DVKVTQSSRYLVKRTGEKVFLECVQDMDHENMFWYRQDPGLGLRLIYFSYDVKMKEKGDIPEGYSVSREKKERFSLILESASTNQTSMYLCASSLITGSTDTQYFGPGTRLTVL.